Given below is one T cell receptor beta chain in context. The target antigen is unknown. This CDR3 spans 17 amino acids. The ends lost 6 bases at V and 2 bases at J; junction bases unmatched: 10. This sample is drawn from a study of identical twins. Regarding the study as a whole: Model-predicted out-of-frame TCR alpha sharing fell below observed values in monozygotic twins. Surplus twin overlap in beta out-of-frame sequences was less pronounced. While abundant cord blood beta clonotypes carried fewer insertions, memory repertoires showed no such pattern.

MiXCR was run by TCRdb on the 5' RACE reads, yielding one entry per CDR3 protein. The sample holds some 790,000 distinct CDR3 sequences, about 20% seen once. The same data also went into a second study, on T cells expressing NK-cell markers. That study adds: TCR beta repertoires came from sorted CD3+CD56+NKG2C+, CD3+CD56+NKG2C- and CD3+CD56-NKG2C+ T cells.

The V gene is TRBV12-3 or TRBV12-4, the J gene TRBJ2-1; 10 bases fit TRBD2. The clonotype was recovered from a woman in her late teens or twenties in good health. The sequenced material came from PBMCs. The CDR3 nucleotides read TGTGCCAGCAGCGGGACTAGCGAGGGTTCAACCTACAATGAGCAGTTCTTC. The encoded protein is CASSGTSEGSTYNEQFF.